Presented here are 22 T cell receptor beta chains from one specimen sequenced in a study of a mutant IDH1 vaccine in newly diagnosed glioma. These receptors have no identified antigens. Sample time point: week 5, during vaccination. Every vaccine dose comprised 300 ug of mutant IDH1 20-mer peptide plus topical imiquimod. Produced via immunoSEQ multiplex PCR; TCRdb's table is partial and in-frame only. Of about 40,000 clones listed, about nine tenths are singletons. Specimen: PBMCs, collected from a glioma patient whose treatment included an IDH1 peptide vaccine. These receptors were collected from a man in his forties or fifties with glioma.

The chain recombines TRBV4-3 with TRBJ2-7; 8 positions agree with TRBD2. Germline values: CDR1 LGHNA, CDR2 YSLEER. The CDR3 runs to 16 residues. V trimming: 4 bases; J trimming: 4 bases; junction bases outside the gene matches: 12. This CDR3 is CASSPSRGRGGYEQYF. The CDR3 nucleotides read TGCGCCAGCAGCCCCAGCCGGGGACGGGGGGGGTACGAGCAGTACTTC.

The chain couples TRBV2 to TRBJ1-2, with 7 bases that match TRBD1. This CDR3 is built from 14 residues. The ends lost 7 bases at V and 6 bases at J; junction bases unmatched: 11. Germline values: CDR1 SNHLY, CDR2 FYNNEI. CDR3 protein: CASTGNRGPHGYTF. The CDR3 nucleotides are TGTGCCAGCACCGGCAACAGGGGTCCTCATGGCTACACCTTC.

The chain employs TRBV4-2 and TRBJ1-4, with D unclear. Germline V gene data show CDR1 as LGHNA and CDR2 as YNFKEQ. V lost 3 bases and J 3 bases, leaving 8 bases between the germline ends. The CDR3 runs 14 residues. The CDR3 nucleotides are TGTGCCAGCAGCCACGAGATAGCTAATGAAAAACTGTTTTTT. The encoded protein is CASSHEIANEKLFF.

This chain links TRBV4-1 with TRBJ2-5; tentatively, D is TRBD2 (5 bases). Germline CDR1 MGHRA, CDR2 YSYEKL. Deletions cut 1 base from V and 5 bases from J, with 11 bases between. The CDR3 extends over 14 amino acids. The CDR3 nucleotides are TGCGCCAGCAGCCAAGGTACGGGGATGGAGACCCAGTACTTC. Translation gives CASSQGTGMETQYF.

The rearrangement uses TRBV5-1 and TRBJ2-2; D unclear. This CDR3 comprises 14 residues. In germline, CDR1 is SGHRS, CDR2 YFSETQ. The V end was cut by 7 bases, the J end by 1 base, with 11 bases between. The CDR3, as DNA: TGCGCCAGCCAAAGCCACGGGAACACCGGGGAGCTGTTTTTT. Its protein product is CASQSHGNTGELFF.

The V gene is TRBV30, the J gene TRBJ1-1, with a weak D call TRBD1 (5 bases). V lost 2 bases, J lost 1 base, and 17 bases lay in between. CDR1 is GTSNPN, CDR2 SVGIG, per germline (reference sequence). CDR3 length: 16 residues. CDR3 loop: CAWSKGGVSGNTEAFF. DNA of the CDR3: TGTGCCTGGAGTAAGGGAGGGGTAAGTGGGAACACTGAAGCTTTCTTT.

The chain recombines TRBV6-1 with TRBJ2-1; 10 bases fit TRBD1. Germline V gene lookup returns CDR1 MNHNS and CDR2 SASEGT. V lost 6 bases and J lost 8; bases outside the gene matches: 10. The CDR3 runs to 15 residues. This CDR3 reads CASSRTGGEADEQFF. The CDR3 DNA follows: TGTGCCAGCAGCCGGACAGGGGGGGAGGCTGATGAGCAGTTCTTC.

This sequence joins TRBV28 and TRBJ2-7; 9 bases align to TRBD2. V was clipped by 3 bases and J by 7 bases; unmatched bases: 7. The CDR3 sequence is 14 residues long. Germline V CDR1 and CDR2: MDHEN, SYDVKM. The CDR3 DNA reads as TGTGCCAGCAGTTTCCTAGCGGGGACCTCGGAGCAGTACTTC. Amino acid sequence: CASSFLAGTSEQYF.

The J gene is TRBJ1-6, the V gene TRBV7-9; D is possibly TRBD1 (5 bases). The CDR3 covers 15 residues. With 4 bases removed from V and 2 bases from J, the gap between germline ends came to 9 bases. Germline V CDR1 and CDR2: SEHNR, FQNEAQ (reference sequence). In DNA, the CDR3 is TGTGCCAGCAGCTCCTCGGGGGCCTATAATTCACCCCTCCACTTT. It codes for CASSSSGAYNSPLHF.

This rearrangement joins TRBV5-4 to TRBJ2-7; 8 bases are a match to TRBD2. Trimming at V came to 1 base and at J to 2 bases, leaving 2 bases not matched to a gene. The CDR3 is 14 amino acids. Germline V lookup: CDR1 SGHNT, CDR2 YYREEE (reference sequence). This CDR3 reads CASSLRGGTYEQYF. The CDR3 DNA follows: TGTGCCAGCAGCTTGCGGGGGGGGACCTACGAGCAGTACTTC. The variable domain in full, completed from reference TRBV5-4 and TRBJ2-7, reads ETGVTQSPTHLIKTRGQQVTLRCSSQSGHNTVSWYQQALGQGPQFIFQYYREEENGRGNFPPRFSGLQFPNYSSELNVNALELDDSALYLCASSLRGGTYEQYFGPGTRLTVT.

The chain has TRBV6-1 and TRBJ1-1; 8 nucleotides align to TRBD1. V lost 6 bases, J lost 2 bases, and 8 bases stayed unmatched. The CDR3 is 15 amino acids. CDR1 is MNHNS, CDR2 SASEGT, per germline. The CDR3 spells CASRAGGVSNTEAFF. The CDR3 DNA reads TGTGCCAGCAGGGCAGGGGGCGTGAGTAACACTGAAGCTTTCTTT.

The rearrangement joins TRBV2 to TRBJ1-2; the match to TRBD1 covers 7 bases. Trimming took 6 bases from V and 4 from J; bases not matched to a gene: 5. Germline CDR1 reads SNHLY; CDR2 reads FYNNEI. This CDR3 contains 13 residues. Written as DNA, the CDR3 is TGTGCCAGCAGCGATGGGACAGCCTATGGCTACACCTTC. Its protein product is CASSDGTAYGYTF. Drawing the rest from reference TRBV2 and TRBJ1-2, the complete variable domain is EPEVTQTPSHQVTQMGQEVILRCVPISNHLYFYWYRQILGQKVEFLVSFYNNEISEKSEIFDDQFSVERPDGSNFTLKIRSTKLEDSAMYFCASSDGTAYGYTFGSGTRLTVV.

The V gene is TRBV6-6, the J gene TRBJ1-6, with D hard to call. This CDR3 has 14 amino acids. The V and J ends lost 7 bases and 10 bases respectively, with 17 bases between them. Germline V gene sequence: CDR1 MNHNY, CDR2 SVGAGI (reference sequence). The CDR3 DNA follows: TGTGCCAGCACACCCGAAGTGGAGGGCTCACCCCTCCACTTT. Protein sequence: CASTPEVEGSPLHF.

The rearrangement joins TRBV4-2 to TRBJ2-7; 10 bases fit TRBD1. The ends lost 0 bases at V and 6 bases at J; junction bases unmatched: 5. This CDR3 is 15 amino acids long. Germline assignment: CDR1 LGHNA and CDR2 YNFKEQ. The CDR3 region is CASSQEWTGGGEQYF. In nucleotides, the CDR3 is TGTGCCAGCAGCCAAGAATGGACAGGGGGTGGCGAGCAGTACTTC.

V and J are TRBV19 and TRBJ2-3; 14 bases line up with TRBD2. V lost 5 bases, J lost 1 base, and 8 bases stayed unmatched. CDR1 is LNHDA, CDR2 SQIVND, per germline (reference sequence). This CDR3 comprises 18 residues. The CDR3 protein is CASSDATSGGAGTDTQYF. Written as DNA, the CDR3 is TGTGCCAGTAGTGACGCGACTAGCGGGGGGGCTGGCACAGATACGCAGTATTTT.

This chain links TRBV5-1 with TRBJ2-7; possibly TRBD2 for D (6 bases). Germline V CDR1 and CDR2: SGHRS, YFSETQ. The CDR3 spans 13 residues. V was pared by 4 bases and J by 6 bases, with 14 bases between. The CDR3 DNA reads as TGCGCCAGCAGCGCACGCGGGACGGGCGAGCAGTACTTC. This gives the protein CASSARGTGEQYF.

The gene calls are TRBV28 and TRBJ1-2; no definite D call. This CDR3 spans 14 amino acids. The V gene lost 10 bases and the J gene lost 2 bases, with 17 bases spanning the gap. The V gene's germline CDR1 is MDHEN and CDR2 SYDVKM. CDR3 residues: CATKPRAKNYGYTF. The CDR3 DNA reads TGTGCCACCAAACCCCGAGCCAAAAACTATGGCTACACCTTC.

V is TRBV5-1 and J is TRBJ2-1, with a tentative D call TRBD2 (5 bases). V was trimmed by 3 bases and J by 0 bases, leaving 13 bases between them. The CDR3 is 16 residues long. Germline CDR1 SGHRS, CDR2 YFSETQ. CDR3 in amino acids: CASSSRASGSYNEQFF. In nucleotides, the CDR3 is TGCGCCAGCAGCTCGAGGGCGAGCGGCTCCTACAATGAGCAGTTCTTC.

The V gene is TRBV19, the J gene TRBJ1-5, with 9 nucleotides matching TRBD1. The V and J ends lost 5 bases and 6 bases, in that order; junction bases with no gene match: 5. This CDR3 spans 14 amino acids. The V gene's germline CDR1 is LNHDA and CDR2 SQIVND (reference sequence). This CDR3 is CASSLGQGRQPQHF. DNA for the CDR3: TGTGCCAGTAGTTTAGGACAGGGGCGTCAGCCCCAGCATTTT.

The rearrangement links TRBV19 to TRBJ2-7, with 10 bases identical to TRBD1. Trimming removed 3 bases from V and 1 base from J; junction bases left unmatched: 0. The germline CDR1 and CDR2 sequences are LNHDA and SQIVND (reference sequence). CDR3 length: 14 residues. The CDR3 DNA follows: TGTGCCAGTAGTATGGGACAGGGGTCCTACGAGCAGTACTTC. Protein sequence: CASSMGQGSYEQYF.

The chain recombines TRBV19 with TRBJ1-5; 10 nucleotides match TRBD1. The CDR3 has 16 residues. Germline-derived CDR1 and CDR2 are LNHDA and SQIVND (reference sequence). Trimming took 7 bases from V and 4 from J; bases not matched to a gene: 10. The CDR3: CASTNLPGQGNQPQHF. The CDR3 nucleotides are TGTGCCAGTACCAATCTACCGGGACAGGGGAATCAGCCCCAGCATTTT.

In nucleotides, the CDR3 is TGTGCCAGCAGTTCGCTGGGTGACGTGGCCTACGAGCAGTACTTC. Protein product: CASSSLGDVAYEQYF. The chain recombines TRBV28 with TRBJ2-7, with D unresolved. The CDR3 is 15 residues long. The germline CDR1 and CDR2 sequences are MDHEN and SYDVKM. With 4 bases removed from V and 2 bases from J, the gap between germline ends came to 15 bases.